This T cell receptor beta chain comes out of a study of PD-L1 blockade in urothelial cancer (dated by TCRdb to between 2016 and 2019). Notes on the research overall: Every patient began therapy around 2014 and was given atezolizumab 1,200 mg intravenously every 3 weeks. Pretreatment tumor samples and matched peripheral blood, collected serially before and after atezolizumab treatment, underwent TCR sequencing. Blood samples gave median yields of around 140,000 T cells and over 80,000 unique TCRs, along with a median clonality of around 0.075. Roughly 10 patients reached durable clinical benefit, while about 19 patients did not. Pretreatment blood TCR-seq was available for fewer than 30 patients, at least one posttreatment blood collection was obtained for some 25 patients, and tumor TCR-seq was available for some 25 patients. Whole exome sequencing and RNA sequencing of pretreatment tumors were performed alongside TCR sequencing in the same patients. Blood samples were analyzed 3 weeks after the start of treatment (second dose) and 6 weeks after the start of treatment. Twenty-five of 29 patients were males with bladder-origin urothelial cancer, and about 65% of the roughly 30 reported a prior smoking history. An exploratory multi-omic analysis was conducted of the somatic, immune and clinical correlates of response to PD-L1 blockade with atezolizumab in urothelial cancer. Progression-free survival longer than 6 months counted as durable clinical benefit, and TCR features were additionally tested against both progression-free and overall survival. An ECOG performance status of 0 or 1 was recorded for the patients, and 0 to 3 prior chemotherapy regimens had been received by the patients.

To estimate absolute template abundance from read counts, synthetic TCR analog templates were spiked into each PCR. The immunoSEQ assay used bias-controlled V and J gene primers to amplify TCRbeta CDR3 regions from genomic DNA. Rearranged TCRbeta segments were sequenced at approximately 20X coverage. As for how the authors treated the data: Sequencing errors were corrected by clustering and CDR3s were annotated against IMGT to assign V, D and J genes. Only productive TCRbeta rearrangements were used in downstream analyses, excluding out-of-frame or stop-codon sequences. Clonality was calculated as one minus the Shannon entropy normalized by the log of the number of unique productive sequences. Clones differing between time points or between blood and tumor were identified by Fisher's exact test with Benjamini-Hochberg correction at adjusted p below 0.01. What TCRdb holds here is the immuneACCESS table cut down to in-frame rearrangements. Part of the clones is not present; checked against another copy, under half of the missing clones reflect an unresolved V gene, and the others are unexplained. That table gives V, J and clone size, and the DNA gave D and trimming. This sample lists around 110,000 clones; approximately 90% were detected once. 1.7% of the sample belongs to the ten largest clones.

As to this clone: Its antigen remains undetermined. No base quality information exists; no much larger clone differs at one position.

Results the study describes overall, beyond this receptor: Improved progression-free and overall survival was found to be associated with pretreatment peripheral blood TCR clonality below the median. Among patients with durable benefit, tumor-associated TCR clones showed greater expansion in peripheral blood 3 weeks after treatment started (n ≈ 23, p = 0.022). Small sample size (n ≈ 29) and many exploratory analyses mean the results are intended to be hypothesis-generating.

The CDR3 starts with the cysteine, ends with the phenylalanine, and has 16 residues. Kept here is only the CDR3 DNA, which spans 48 bases and is read in frame from base 1. Per the germline V gene, MDHEN is the CDR1 and SYDVKM is the CDR2. Germline trimming amounts to 6 bases on V and 6 bases on J, with 14 as the count of junction bases outside the gene matches. The intended sense of this specimen's time point label: peripheral blood 6 weeks after treatment start. The cohort comprised 29 patients with locally advanced or metastatic urothelial carcinoma treated at Memorial Sloan Kettering on a trial protocol. Peripheral blood mononuclear cells were collected pretreatment and during treatment, with between 1 and 8 total time points per patient. The Qiagen DNeasy Blood extraction kit was used to purify genomic DNA from total PBMCs and from tumor samples. PBMCs were collected pretreatment and during treatment and were isolated and stored as previously described.

This TCR was recovered from a man between 60 and 75 years old with urothelial cancer. The sequencing here drew on PBMCs, taken around atezolizumab (anti-PD-L1) treatment. The chain joins TRBV28 to TRBJ2-3; 8 nucleotides in the junction match TRBD2. In nucleotides, the sequence is TGTGCCAGCAGCCCAAGGGGGGTCGGGGGGGAGGATACGCAGTATTTT. The resulting protein is CASSPRGVGGEDTQYF.